Listed here are 32 T cell receptor beta chains from one sample, sequenced in a study of cytomegalovirus exposure and HLA in healthy donors. This PCR relied on a set of 60 Vbeta primers and 13 Jbeta primers. TCRdb's copy holds only in-frame clones and misses some; the assay was immunoSEQ multiplex PCR. This sample has 95,000 to 150,000 clones, with 73% found just once. The sequenced sample was PBMCs. These receptors all come from a woman in her 40s in good health and CMV-seronegative.

The chain couples TRBV6-5 to TRBJ2-5, with TRBD2 as a possible D gene (6 bases). CDR1 MNHEY and CDR2 SVGAGI come from the germline V gene. With 5 bases removed from V and 4 bases from J, the gap between germline ends came to 14 bases. The CDR3 is 14 residues long. The DNA of the CDR3 is TGTGCCAGCAGTACGGGAGTGACCCCAGAGACCCAGTACTTC. Its protein product is CASSTGVTPETQYF.

This clone was seen only a few times. Germline and junction disagree at one end, which may indicate a read error. The CDR3 reads CASSLTGDGSNSPLHF. DNA of the CDR3: TGTGCCAGCAGCCTTACAGGGGATGGATCGAATTCACCCCTCCACTTT. The V call is TRBV4-1, the J call TRBJ1-6, with 7 nucleotides matching TRBD1. Germline V gene sequence: CDR1 MGHRA, CDR2 YSYEKL. The CDR3 runs 16 residues.

This clone was picked up a small number of times. The CDR3 loop is CASSQDRSRLAHYEQYF. For the CDR3, the DNA is TGTGCCAGCAGCCAAGACCGAAGCAGACTAGCCCACTACGAGCAGTACTTC. This chain links TRBV5-6 with TRBJ2-7; TRBD2 aligns across 7 bases. The CDR3 contains 17 residues. CDR1 and CDR2 (germline): SGHDT, YYEEEE. Unmatched junction bases numbered 16, after V lost 4 bases and J lost 3 bases.

This clone was picked up a small number of times. V and J are TRBV29-1 and TRBJ2-5, with 8 bases aligning to TRBD1. CDR1 is SQVTM and CDR2 is ANQGSEA in the germline V gene. This CDR3 spans 12 amino acids. The V and J ends lost 6 bases and 2 bases, in that order; junction bases with no gene match: 2. This CDR3 is CSVRTGQETQYF. The CDR3 DNA reads as TGCAGCGTCCGGACAGGGCAAGAGACCCAGTACTTC.

The rearrangement joins TRBV7-9 to TRBJ2-1; D is possibly TRBD2 (6 bases). Trimming stripped 5 bases from V and 2 bases from J, with 16 bases between. The CDR3 extends over 16 amino acids. CDR1 is SEHNR and CDR2 is FQNEAQ in the germline V gene (reference sequence). CDR3 nucleotides: TGTGCCAGCAGCACAGCTAGGACTAAGACCTACAATGAGCAGTTCTTC. Residues: CASSTARTKTYNEQFF.

V and J are TRBV29-1 and TRBJ2-2; D might be TRBD2 (6 bases). This CDR3 comprises 14 residues. The V end lost 2 bases, the J end lost 5 bases, and 12 bases lay between the germline ends. CDR1 is SQVTM and CDR2 is ANQGSEA in the germline V gene. The CDR3 sequence: CSVEPGVGTGELFF. The DNA for the CDR3 is TGCAGCGTTGAACCGGGGGTTGGGACCGGGGAGCTGTTTTTT.

The chain has TRBV7-2 and TRBJ2-7; 7 bases align to TRBD1. This CDR3 spans 13 amino acids. The germline V gene encodes CDR1 SGHTA and CDR2 FQGNSA. The V segment lost 5 bases and the J segment 6 bases; nucleotides outside the gene matches: 7. The CDR3 loop is CASSQTGLGEQYF. For the CDR3, the DNA is TGTGCCAGCAGCCAGACAGGGCTGGGCGAGCAGTACTTC.

The chain joins TRBV9 to TRBJ1-2; D might be TRBD1 (5 bases). This CDR3 contains 12 residues. The germline V gene encodes CDR1 SGDLS and CDR2 YYNGEE. Trimming took off 7 bases at V and 5 bases at J, with 12 bases between the two ends. The CDR3 DNA reads as TGTGCCAGCGGCAGGGCAGGGTATGGCTACACCTTC. It codes for CASGRAGYGYTF. The full variable domain, with the rest looked up from reference TRBV9 and TRBJ1-2, is DSGVTQTPKHLITATGQRVTLRCSPRSGDLSVYWYQQSLDQGLQFLIQYYNGEERAKGNILERFSAQQFPDLHSELNLSSLELGDSALYFCASGRAGYGYTFGSGTRLTVV.

There are a few counts of this clone. This sequence joins TRBV27 and TRBJ2-2; TRBD2 agrees at 9 bases. Germline values: CDR1 MNHEY, CDR2 SMNVEV (reference sequence). CDR3 size: 15 residues. Trimming cost V 6 bases and J 6 bases; bases outside gene matches: 8. DNA for the CDR3: TGTGCCAGCAGGTCGACTAGCGGTATATCCGGGGAGCTGTTTTTT. This codes for CASRSTSGISGELFF.

In this sample, this clone turned up once. This chain links TRBV5-5 with TRBJ1-1; D possibly corresponds to TRBD1 (6 bases). Germline-derived CDR1 and CDR2 are SGHKS and YYEKEE (reference sequence). V was pared by 6 bases and J by 0 bases, with 15 bases between. The CDR3 length is 15 residues. CDR3: CASTQHRAVNTEAFF. As DNA, the CDR3 is TGTGCCAGCACCCAGCACAGGGCGGTGAACACTGAAGCTTTCTTT.

The chain couples TRBV27 to TRBJ2-7; maybe TRBD2 (6 bases). Germline CDR1 is MNHEY and CDR2 is SMNVEV (reference sequence). Trimming removed 0 bases at V and 2 bases at J, with 14 bases between. The CDR3 extends over 16 amino acids. The CDR3 sequence: CASSLSGRSGTYEQYF. The CDR3 coding sequence is TGTGCCAGCAGTTTATCGGGGCGTAGCGGAACCTACGAGCAGTACTTC.

The rearrangement links TRBV9 to TRBJ2-1, with 10 bases matching TRBD2. The V and J ends lost 0 bases and 7 bases, in that order; junction bases with no gene match: 4. CDR3 size: 15 residues. The germline V gene has CDR1 SGDLS and CDR2 YYNGEE. CDR3 nucleotides: TGTGCCAGCAGCGTAGCGGGACTAGCGCAAAATGAGCAGTTCTTC. Protein product: CASSVAGLAQNEQFF.

The rearrangement uses TRBV7-9 and TRBJ2-3; maybe TRBD2 (5 bases). Trimming stripped 5 bases from V and 6 bases from J, with 18 bases between. Per germline, CDR1 SEHNR and CDR2 FQNEAQ (reference sequence). The CDR3 has 15 residues. The DNA of the CDR3 is TGTGCCAGCAGCCCCGCCGGGGTATTGGCGGATACGCAGTATTTT. Protein product: CASSPAGVLADTQYF.

This chain links TRBV16 with TRBJ2-7, with a weak D call TRBD1 (6 bases). The germline gives CDR1 KGHSY, CDR2 FQNENV. The V end was cut by 4 bases, the J end by 6 bases, with 13 bases between. The CDR3 has 13 amino acids. The DNA of the CDR3 is TGTGCCAGCAGCCCCACGGTGGGGGCCGAGCAGTACTTC. It encodes CASSPTVGAEQYF.

The rearrangement links TRBV5-6 to TRBJ2-1; a weak D match, TRBD2 (6 bases). The V end lost 4 bases, the J end lost 8 bases, and 19 bases lay between the germline ends. CDR1 and CDR2 from the germline V gene are SGHDT and YYEEEE. This CDR3 region has 15 residues. Here the CDR3 DNA reads TGTGCCAGCAGCCGGCTTGGGGGAGGTTTCGATGAGCAGTTCTTC. As protein: CASSRLGGGFDEQFF.

CDR3: CASSISPWGGGQEKNIQYF. The DNA for the CDR3 is TGTGCCAGTAGTATATCCCCCTGGGGCGGGGGGCAAGAGAAAAACATTCAGTACTTC. V is TRBV19 and J is TRBJ2-4; 8 bases map to TRBD2. This CDR3 spans 19 amino acids. Trimming cost V 2 bases and J 4 bases; bases outside gene matches: 16. Germline V gene sequence: CDR1 LNHDA, CDR2 SQIVND (reference sequence).

The chain recombines TRBV19 with TRBJ2-7, with TRBD1 identical over 11 bases. This CDR3 contains 12 residues. V lost 5 bases to trimming and J lost 7 bases; unmatched junction nucleotides: 1. Germline V gene data show CDR1 as LNHDA and CDR2 as SQIVND (reference sequence). The CDR3 DNA is TGTGCCAGTAGTGGGACAGGGGGAGAGCAGTACTTC. Its protein product is CASSGTGGEQYF.

The chain recombines TRBV2 with TRBJ2-7, with D maybe TRBD2 (6 bases). This CDR3 comprises 15 residues. V lost 3 bases and J lost 1, with 13 bases in between. Germline CDR1 and CDR2: SNHLY and FYNNEI. The CDR3 is CASSDQLEGSYEQYF. CDR3 DNA sequence: TGTGCCAGCAGTGATCAGCTGGAGGGGTCCTACGAGCAGTACTTC.

The J gene is TRBJ1-2, the V gene TRBV27; 7 positions match TRBD1. V trimming: 6 bases; J trimming: 2 bases; junction bases outside the gene matches: 6. CDR3 size: 14 residues. Germline lookup yields CDR1 MNHEY and CDR2 SMNVEV (reference sequence). Here the CDR3 reads CASRQGQRNYGYTF. The DNA of the CDR3 is TGTGCCAGCAGGCAGGGACAGCGAAACTATGGCTACACCTTC.

This clone was counted between two and nine times. This chain uses TRBV7-9 with TRBJ2-1, with D perhaps matching TRBD1 (5 bases). Trimming pared 3 bases from V and 13 bases from J, leaving 10 bases between. The germline V gene has CDR1 SEHNR and CDR2 FQNEAQ (reference sequence). The CDR3 is made up of 11 amino acids. For the CDR3, the DNA is TGTGCCAGCAGCTTTCGGACAACCCAGTTCTTC. Protein sequence: CASSFRTTQFF.

Note on this clone: The junction differs from germline at one of its ends, possibly a read error. Additional DNA sequences in this sample encode the identical CDR3. This chain connects TRBV19 to TRBJ1-5, with TRBD1 matching 7 bases. This CDR3 has 17 amino acids. The germline V gene encodes CDR1 LNHDA and CDR2 SQIVND (reference sequence). In DNA, the CDR3 is TGCGCCAGTAGTATTAGCCAGGGGGGCAGTTTTAGTCAGCCCCAGCATTTT. Protein sequence: CASSISQGGSFSQPQHF.

The rearrangement links TRBV2 to TRBJ2-1; the D gene is possibly TRBD2 (7 bases). CDR1 is SNHLY, CDR2 FYNNEI, per germline. Deletions cut 1 base from V and 6 bases from J, with 34 bases between. The CDR3 is 22 residues long. The CDR3 region has the DNA TGTGCCAGCAGTGAAGGGGGGCTTTGGGGACATCAACTAGGGACTACCGCCAATGAGCAGTTCTTC. Residues: CASSEGGLWGHQLGTTANEQFF.

The chain uses TRBV28 and TRBJ1-4, with 8 bases fitting TRBD1. Per germline, CDR1 MDHEN and CDR2 SYDVKM. This CDR3 is 15 amino acids long. The V and J ends lost 6 bases and 0 bases, in that order; junction bases with no gene match: 3. In DNA form, the CDR3 reads TGTGCCAGCAGCAGACAGGGGACAACTAATGAAAAACTGTTTTTT. Its translation is CASSRQGTTNEKLFF.

The chain employs TRBV11-1 and TRBJ2-7, with a possible D match to TRBD2 (5 bases). Trimming pared 5 bases from V and 4 bases from J, leaving 15 bases between. CDR3 length: 14 amino acids. CDR1 and CDR2 from the germline V gene are SGHAT and FQDESV (reference sequence). The CDR3 spells CASSPRTGIYEQYF. CDR3 nucleotides: TGTGCCAGCAGCCCGAGGACGGGGATTTACGAGCAGTACTTC.

This chain joins TRBV4-2 and TRBJ1-5, with 7 nucleotides matching TRBD1. This CDR3 comprises 23 residues. Germline V gives CDR1 LGHNA, CDR2 YNFKEQ. The V segment lost 3 bases and the J segment 0 bases; nucleotides outside the gene matches: 26. The CDR3 nucleotides are TGTGCCAGCAGCCAGGAACCATACTCGGCCGCTCCGACCGGGACAGTTAGCAATCAGCCCCAGCATTTT. This gives the protein CASSQEPYSAAPTGTVSNQPQHF.

CDR3 coding DNA: TGTGCCAGCAGTCTGAAACAGGCCCTCTATGGCTACACCTTC. Translation gives CASSLKQALYGYTF. The J gene is TRBJ1-2, the V gene TRBV6-5; a weak D match, TRBD1 (5 bases). Germline CDR1 reads MNHEY; CDR2 reads SVGAGI. V lost 5 bases to trimming and J lost 4 bases, with 14 bases between them. This CDR3 comprises 14 residues.

V gene TRBV4-1 combines with J gene TRBJ2-5; TRBD2 matches 9 bases. Germline CDR1 and CDR2: MGHRA and YSYEKL. The junction had 20 bases not matched to a gene; V was cut back by 4 bases and J by 5 bases. The CDR3 runs to 19 residues. The DNA of the CDR3 is TGCGCCAGCAGCCCCTCCCTGGTAGTAGCGGGGGAGCCGAAGGAGACCCAGTACTTC. Residues: CASSPSLVVAGEPKETQYF.

V and J are TRBV6-6 and TRBJ1-4, with TRBD1 identical over 8 bases. V shed 0 bases, J shed 6 bases, and the junction held 0 bases outside the gene matches. CDR1 is MNHNY, CDR2 SVGAGI, per germline (reference sequence). CDR3 length: 14 residues. The CDR3: CASSYSTGDEKLFF. As DNA, the CDR3 is TGTGCCAGCAGTTACTCGACAGGGGATGAAAAACTGTTTTTT.

The chain employs TRBV14 and TRBJ2-3, with D possibly matching TRBD1 (6 bases). V lost 3 bases, J lost 3 bases, and 16 bases lay in between. Looked up from germline, CDR1 is SGHDN and CDR2 is FVKESK. This CDR3 has 16 residues. CDR3 nucleotide sequence: TGTGCCAGCAGCCAGACGAGGGGGTTTTTGACAGATACGCAGTATTTT. This translates into CASSQTRGFLTDTQYF.

The chain links TRBV6-1 to TRBJ1-1; a weak D match, TRBD1 (5 bases). The germline V and J ends were trimmed by 0 bases and 4 bases, with 9 bases remaining between them. Germline CDR1 is MNHNS and CDR2 is SASEGT. The CDR3 contains 14 residues. Here the CDR3 reads CASSEAPGGTEAFF. The DNA of the CDR3 is TGTGCCAGCAGTGAAGCGCCGGGGGGCACTGAAGCTTTCTTT.

This clone was counted only a few times. The chain has TRBV5-1 and TRBJ1-2, with TRBD1 matching 8 bases. Germline loops: CDR1 SGHRS, CDR2 YFSETQ. J gave up 2 bases and V 7 bases, and 7 bases lay outside the gene matches. This CDR3 comprises 14 residues. The CDR3 nucleotides are TGCGCCAGCGGATCAACAGGGGGGAACTATGGCTACACCTTC. Translating gives CASGSTGGNYGYTF.

The sample holds a few counts of this clone. The chain recombines TRBV2 with TRBJ1-5; weak D call: TRBD1 (5 bases). The V end lost 3 bases, the J end lost 1 base, and 10 bases lay between the germline ends. CDR1 SNHLY and CDR2 FYNNEI come from the germline V gene. The CDR3 length is 15 residues. The CDR3 spells CASSEGGLSNQPQHF. The CDR3 nucleotides read TGTGCCAGCAGTGAGGGGGGGTTGAGCAATCAGCCCCAGCATTTT.